The clone carrying this T cell receptor beta chain was seen repeatedly, ten times or more. The data originate from a study of response to subunit inactivated influenza vaccine. In germline, CDR1 is SQVTM, CDR2 ANQGSEA. The CDR3 is made up of 15 amino acids. Trimming cost V 2 bases and J 5 bases; bases outside gene matches: 10. Each CDR3 protein is one row after TCRdb ran MiXCR on the RT-PCR reads. The sample consists of hundreds of thousands of distinct CDR3 sequences, just over 20% of them appearing once. The chain links TRBV29-1 to TRBJ2-5; 8 nucleotides match TRBD1. The clonotype comes from a man between 50 and 75 years old who received an inactivated influenza vaccine. The starting material was PBMCs from blood, obtained approximately 20 months after vaccination. CDR3 region: CSVEFRGQGVETQYF. The CDR3 nucleotides read TGCAGCGTTGAATTCAGAGGACAGGGAGTTGAGACCCAGTACTTC.